Listed below are T cell receptor beta chains from one sample, sequenced in a study of Graves' ophthalmopathy and Graves' hyperthyroidism. One entry per CDR3 protein results from TCRdb running MiXCR on the multiplex PCR reads. The data hold 210,000 or so distinct CDR3 sequences, with roughly 27% observed a single time. Sequencing input: peripheral blood. These receptors were collected from a man aged 45-65 years with Graves' ophthalmopathy. CDR3s include the opening cysteine and the closing phenylalanine or tryptophan. The order of the fields is J gene, V gene, D gene, clone size, CDR3 protein, CDR3 DNA. D genes are given only for firm matches. The size of a clone is reported for some rows only, either as once, few or many, or as a class for expanded clones.

TRBJ2-2 TRBV10-3 TRBD2 many CAISASGNTGELFF TGTGCCATCAGTGCTAGCGGGAACACCGGGGAGCTGTTTTTT
TRBJ2-7 TRBV6-2/TRBV6-3 TRBD1 NA CASRRQGVYEQYF TGTGCCAGCAGGAGACAGGGTGTCTACGAGCAGTACTTC
TRBJ2-5 TRBV28 TRBD1 many CASNLGQPQETQYF TGTGCCAGCAACCTGGGACAGCCTCAAGAGACCCAGTACTTC
TRBJ2-2 TRBV5-1 NA many CASRTGTPNTGELFF TGCGCCAGCCGGACCGGGACACCCAACACCGGGGAGCTGTTTTTT
TRBJ2-5 TRBV7-2 TRBD2 NA CASSWRAGTSGQETQYF TGTGCCAGCAGCTGGCGGGCCGGGACTAGCGGCCAAGAGACCCAGTACTTC
TRBJ1-5 TRBV6-5 NA many CASHSRDHHNQPQHF TGTGCCAGTCACTCCCGGGACCATCACAATCAGCCCCAGCATTTT
TRBJ2-5 TRBV12-3/TRBV12-4 NA NA CASSFGQDETQYF TGTGCCAGCAGTTTCGGGCAGGACGAGACCCAGTACTTC
TRBJ2-5 TRBV25-1 TRBD1 NA CASSKSGGPETQYF TGTGCCAGCAGCAAGTCAGGGGGCCCAGAGACCCAGTACTTC
TRBJ2-7 TRBV7-8 TRBD2 NA CASSLGGGLQPEQYF TGTGCCAGCAGCTTAGGGGGGGGACTACAGCCCGAGCAGTACTTC
TRBJ2-2 TRBV7-2 TRBD2 many CASSLKVGGLDTTGELFF TGTGCCAGCAGCTTGAAGGTCGGGGGGTTGGACACCACCGGGGAGCTGTTTTTT
TRBJ2-7 TRBV28 NA many CASGAISSYEQYF TGTGCCAGTGGGGCCATCTCTTCCTACGAGCAGTACTTC
TRBJ2-7 TRBV15 TRBD2 many CATLAGNSYEQYF TGTGCCACACTAGCGGGCAATTCCTACGAGCAGTACTTC
TRBJ2-7 TRBV20-1 TRBD1 NA CSAGILDRGPYEQYF TGCAGTGCTGGGATTCTGGACAGGGGCCCCTACGAGCAGTACTTC
TRBJ1-6 TRBV2 NA many CASRADYNSPLHF TGTGCCAGCCGGGCAGATTATAATTCACCCCTCCACTTT
TRBJ2-2 TRBV29-1 NA many CSVQGTGTGELFF TGCAGCGTTCAGGGGACTGGCACCGGGGAGCTGTTCTTT
TRBJ2-5 TRBV6-5 TRBD2 many CASSYSREREETQYF TGTGCCAGCAGTTACTCGCGGGAGAGGGAAGAGACCCAGTACTTC
TRBJ2-7 TRBV6-2/TRBV6-3 NA many CASSEGRRYEGEYF TGTGCCAGCAGTGAGGGACGCCGGTACGAAGGAGAGTACTTC
TRBJ2-5 TRBV30 TRBD2 many CAWTPLAETQYF TGTGCCTGGACCCCACTAGCGGAGACCCAGTACTTC
TRBJ1-2 TRBV28 NA many CASSLAGTTGIYNYGYTF TGTGCCAGCAGTTTAGCTGGGACAACGGGGATTTATAACTATGGCTACACCTTC
TRBJ1-1 TRBV27 NA NA CASSRVDGTEAFF TGTGCCAGCAGCAGAGTGGACGGCACTGAAGCTTTCTTT
TRBJ1-5 TRBV27 NA many CASSFRQSQPQHF TGTGCCAGCAGTTTTCGGCAAAGTCAGCCCCAGCATTTT
TRBJ2-7 TRBV6-2/TRBV6-3 TRBD1 many CASTHGQGAYEQYF TGTGCCAGCACTCACGGGCAGGGGGCCTACGAGCAGTACTTC
TRBJ2-6 TRBV5-1 NA many CASSLEQGLSSGANVLTF TGCGCCAGCAGCTTGGAACAAGGGTTAAGCTCTGGGGCCAACGTCCTGACTTTC
TRBJ1-1 TRBV3-1 TRBD1 many CASSRTAGQLEAFF TGTGCCAGCAGCCGGACCGCGGGACAGCTTGAAGCTTTCTTT